The text below deals with one TCR beta chain. As yet, its antigen is unknown. This sample was included in a study of post-analysis software for immune sequencing data. Points from the study as a whole: The authors found that F measure strongly co-clustered same-batch samples. Compared with controls, patients showed significantly lower normalized Chao1 diversity. Patients showed TRBV5-6, TRBV5-1 and TRBV20-1 among roughly 5 TRBV segments more frequent than in controls.

Incorporated into the TCR beta cDNA libraries were unique molecular identifiers, which served to reduce PCR and sequencing biases. cDNA molecules numbering some 500,000 came from approximately 1 to 10 million T cells. TCRdb processed the PCR reads anew with MiXCR; each CDR3 protein has one entry. The sample has 750,000 to 950,000 distinct CDR3 sequences; approximately 53% are singletons. The V segment lost 2 bases and the J segment 4 bases; nucleotides outside the gene matches: 10. The CDR3 loop spans 18 amino acids. In germline, CDR1 is DFQATT, CDR2 SNEGSKA (reference sequence). The clonotype comes from a girl aged 5 to 17 with multiple sclerosis. Sequencing was performed on blood. The chain uses TRBV20-1 and TRBJ2-3; 15 nucleotides line up with TRBD2. In DNA, the CDR3 is TGCAGTGCTAGACTGGGACTAGCGGGAGGCCTCGGCGCAGATACGCAGTATTTT. It codes for CSARLGLAGGLGADTQYF.